These 2 T cell receptor beta chains originate from one sample sequenced in a study of cytomegalovirus exposure and HLA in healthy donors. This PCR relied on a set of 60 Vbeta primers and 13 Jbeta primers. Clones were read by immunoSEQ multiplex PCR, and TCRdb kept only the in-frame ones, dropping some. In the table there are 80,000 to 100,000 clones, approximately 70% of which are singletons. Sequencing was done on a sample of PBMCs. Receptor source: a man aged 50-60 years in good health and CMV-seronegative.

This clone came up a few times. This rearrangement joins TRBV5-4 to TRBJ2-7; TRBD1 is a possible D gene (6 bases). CDR1 SGHNT and CDR2 YYREEE come from the germline V gene (reference sequence). This CDR3 contains 14 residues. Trimming shortened V by 4 bases and J by 2 bases, and 13 bases separated the two germline ends. The CDR3 protein is CASSPGQFPYEQYF. CDR3 sequence (DNA): TGTGCCAGCAGCCCCGGACAGTTCCCCTACGAGCAGTACTTC.

This clone was seen more than once but under ten times. The rearrangement joins TRBV5-4 to TRBJ2-7, with a weak D call TRBD2 (5 bases). Germline V lookup: CDR1 SGHNT, CDR2 YYREEE (reference sequence). This CDR3 is built from 13 residues. V dropped 4 bases and J dropped 1 base, with 9 bases sitting between them. The CDR3 region has the DNA TGTGCCAGCAGCCCGTGGGAGTCCTACGAGCAGTACTTC. Its translation is CASSPWESYEQYF.